Following are 19 T cell receptor beta chains from one sample sequenced in a study of blood T cell repertoires in COVID-19. The data were produced by immunoSEQ multiplex PCR, yet TCRdb's version contains in-frame clones alone and is incomplete. The sample includes 270,000 or so clones, approximately 90% of them seen just once. The sequenced material came from peripheral blood. Receptor source: a young woman with active or convalescent COVID-19.

The V gene is TRBV15, the J gene TRBJ2-7, with 9 nucleotides matching TRBD1. J was trimmed by 4 bases and V by 1 base; bases with no gene match: 5. Per germline, CDR1 LNHNV and CDR2 YYDKDF (reference sequence). The CDR3 is made up of 15 amino acids. CDR3 amino acids: CATSRVTGGIYEQYF. CDR3 DNA sequence: TGTGCCACCAGCAGAGTGACAGGGGGAATTTACGAGCAGTACTTC.

The chain employs TRBV28 and TRBJ1-2; TRBD1 matches at 10 bases. The CDR3 has 13 amino acids. Germline CDR1 MDHEN, CDR2 SYDVKM. After removal of 4 bases from V and 12 bases from J, the junction contained 8 bases not matched to a gene. In DNA form, the CDR3 reads TGTGCCAGCAGTTCGGGGACAGGGGTATCGCACACCTTC. Translated, it gives CASSSGTGVSHTF.

The V call is TRBV5-4, the J call TRBJ1-3; D is uncertain. Germline V gene data show CDR1 as SGHNT and CDR2 as YYREEE (reference sequence). V gave up 4 bases and J gave up 0 bases, with 11 bases separating them. The CDR3 is made up of 15 amino acids. The CDR3 reads CASSRWANSGNTIYF. CDR3 in DNA: TGTGCCAGCAGCCGTTGGGCCAACTCTGGAAACACCATATATTTT.

This clone occurred a few times. The chain is built from TRBV7-8 and TRBJ1-6; D uncertain. The V and J ends lost 3 bases and 11 bases respectively, with 14 bases between them. CDR3 length equals 14 residues. Germline V lookup: CDR1 SGHVS, CDR2 FQNEAQ. The CDR3, as DNA: TGTGCCAGCAGCTTTCAGCCAGTTCAGGCACCCCTCCACTTT. The encoded protein is CASSFQPVQAPLHF.

The chain is built from TRBV2 and TRBJ1-3; D ambiguous. The germline CDR1 and CDR2 sequences are SNHLY and FYNNEI. This CDR3 comprises 15 residues. Between the trimmed V and J ends, which lost 8 bases and 2 bases, there was a span of 16 bases. The CDR3 region is CASRRDDLPGNTIYF. Here the CDR3 DNA reads TGTGCCAGCCGAAGAGATGACTTACCTGGAAACACCATATATTTT.

In its sample, this clone was seen once. At one boundary the junction diverges from the germline segment, which might be a read error. The V call is TRBV3-1 (or the pseudogene TRBV3-2), the J call TRBJ1-5; TRBD1 might be the D (5 bases). This CDR3 is built from 13 residues. CDR1 is LGHDT, CDR2 YNNKEL, per germline (reference sequence). CDR3 loop: CASSQGQLGGSYF. The DNA of the CDR3 is TGTGCCAGCAGCCAAGGGCAGTTGGGGGGGAGCTATTTT.

CDR3 sequence (DNA): TGCGCCAGCAGCCAAGATAGGTCAGGGATTGGTACGCAGTATTTT. Translation: CASSQDRSGIGTQYF. The rearrangement joins TRBV4-3 to TRBJ2-3; maybe TRBD1 (5 bases). Looked up from germline, CDR1 is LGHNA and CDR2 is YSLEER. With 0 bases removed from V and 8 bases from J, the gap between germline ends came to 15 bases. The CDR3 is 15 amino acids.

J is TRBJ1-6 and V is TRBV7-2; maybe TRBD1 (5 bases). Between the trimmed V and J ends, which lost 1 base and 6 bases, there was a span of 22 bases. This CDR3 region has 19 residues. Germline CDR1 and CDR2: SGHTA and FQGNSA. The CDR3 loop reads CASSLVAGKGYDGNSPLHF. The CDR3 nucleotides are TGTGCCAGCAGCTTAGTGGCAGGAAAGGGGTATGATGGTAATTCACCCCTCCACTTT. Looking up the rest from reference TRBV7-2 and TRBJ1-6 gives the full variable domain: GAGVSQSPSNKVTEKGKDVELRCDPISGHTALYWYRQSLGQGLEFLIYFQGNSAPDKSGLPSDRFSAERTGGSVSTLTIQRTQQEDSAVYLCASSLVAGKGYDGNSPLHFGNGTRLTVT.

The chain couples TRBV25-1 to TRBJ1-2; 7 nucleotides align to TRBD1. Germline-derived CDR1 and CDR2 are MGHDK and SYGVNS. After removal of 0 bases from V and 5 bases from J, the junction contained 3 bases not matched to a gene. The CDR3 is 14 amino acids. This CDR3 reads CASSEYGTAYGYTF. CDR3 nucleotides: TGTGCCAGCAGTGAATATGGGACAGCGTATGGCTACACCTTC.

The chain combines TRBV2 with TRBJ2-3, with D maybe TRBD1 (6 bases). The CDR3 runs 15 residues. Per germline, CDR1 SNHLY and CDR2 FYNNEI. V was clipped by 9 bases and J by 2 bases, with 18 bases between them. The CDR3 spells CARKEDRSITDTQYF. The CDR3 coding sequence is TGTGCCAGAAAGGAGGACAGATCTATCACAGATACGCAGTATTTT. The full variable domain, in which reference TRBV2 and TRBJ2-3 provide the parts outside the CDR3, is EPEVTQTPSHQVTQMGQEVILRCVPISNHLYFYWYRQILGQKVEFLVSFYNNEISEKSEIFDDQFSVERPDGSNFTLKIRSTKLEDSAMYFCARKEDRSITDTQYFGPGTRLTVL.

The rearrangement links TRBV28 to TRBJ2-7, with 10 bases identical to TRBD1. The CDR3 loop spans 15 amino acids. From germline, CDR1 is MDHEN and CDR2 SYDVKM. J was trimmed by 6 bases and V by 5 bases; bases with no gene match: 10. The CDR3 nucleotides read TGTGCCAGCAGTCCGGCTGACAGGGGGCTAGGCGAGCAGTACTTC. This gives the protein CASSPADRGLGEQYF.

This clone is a singleton in its sample. This chain joins TRBV3-1 (or the pseudogene TRBV3-2) and TRBJ2-3, with 12 bases matching TRBD2. From germline, CDR1 is LGHDT and CDR2 YNNKEL (reference sequence). CDR3 length: 17 residues. J gave up 5 bases and V 4 bases, and 10 bases lay outside the gene matches. CDR3 loop: CASSPTLPGLAGDTQYF. For the CDR3, the DNA is TGTGCCAGCAGCCCAACCCTTCCGGGACTAGCGGGAGATACGCAGTATTTT.

The rearrangement joins TRBV3-1 (or the pseudogene TRBV3-2) to TRBJ2-1; 8 positions match TRBD2. Germline loops: CDR1 LGHDT, CDR2 YNNKEL (reference sequence). V shed 2 bases, J shed 6 bases, and the junction held 9 bases outside the gene matches. This CDR3 comprises 16 residues. The CDR3 coding sequence is TGTGCCAGCAGCCAATCCCGGGGGGGCTTAGCCAATGAGCAGTTCTTC. It specifies CASSQSRGGLANEQFF.

A remark on this clone: At the DNA level, this CDR3 is encoded by other sequences in the same sample as well. The V call is TRBV3-1 (or the pseudogene TRBV3-2), the J call TRBJ2-3, with TRBD1 as a possible D gene (5 bases). Trimming took off 2 bases at V and 3 bases at J, with 6 bases between the two ends. Germline V CDR1 and CDR2: LGHDT, YNNKEL (reference sequence). This CDR3 is built from 13 residues. The CDR3 spells CASSQRGTDTQYF. The CDR3 coding sequence is TGTGCCAGCAGCCAAAGGGGAACAGATACGCAGTATTTT.

The chain combines TRBV10-3 with TRBJ2-1, with D tentatively TRBD2 (6 bases). Trimming took 7 bases from V and 9 from J, leaving 19 bases between them. Germline V gene lookup returns CDR1 ENHRY and CDR2 SYGVKD. This CDR3 spans 14 amino acids. CDR3 amino acids: CAIKEGGAYSEQFF. CDR3 DNA: TGTGCCATCAAGGAGGGTGGGGCCTACTCTGAGCAGTTCTTC.

The chain uses TRBV3-1 (or the pseudogene TRBV3-2) and TRBJ2-1; tentative D call: TRBD2 (6 bases). This CDR3 is 12 amino acids long. Trimming pared 1 base from V and 9 bases from J, leaving 7 bases between. CDR1 is LGHDT, CDR2 YNNKEL, per germline (reference sequence). In nucleotides, the CDR3 is TGTGCCAGCAGCCAAGGGCGGGGTGAGCAGTTCTTC. This codes for CASSQGRGEQFF.

The CDR3 nucleotides read TGCGCCAGCAGCCCGGCACGGGGCACTGAAGCTTTCTTT. This encodes CASSPARGTEAFF. The chain combines TRBV5-1 with TRBJ1-1; D unresolved. Per the germline V gene, CDR1 is SGHRS and CDR2 is YFSETQ. V lost 4 bases and J 4 bases, leaving 11 bases between the germline ends. This CDR3 has 13 residues. Full variable domain (remainder filled in from reference TRBV5-1 and TRBJ1-1): KAGVTQTPRYLIKTRGQQVTLSCSPISGHRSVSWYQQTPGQGLQFLFEYFSETQRNKGNFPGRFSGRQFSNSRSEMNVSTLELGDSALYLCASSPARGTEAFFGQGTRLTVV.

The sample holds many counts of this clone. V gene TRBV6-6 combines with J gene TRBJ1-3; TRBD1 matches at 9 bases. The CDR3 covers 16 residues. The ends lost 2 bases at V and 2 bases at J; junction bases unmatched: 4. The germline V gene encodes CDR1 MNHNY and CDR2 SVGAGI (reference sequence). This CDR3 is CASSYRDRDAGNTIYF. The CDR3 bases are TGTGCCAGCAGTTACCGGGACAGGGACGCTGGAAACACCATATATTTT.

The V gene is TRBV10-1, the J gene TRBJ2-1, with D possibly TRBD2 on 5 matching bases. Germline values: CDR1 WNHNN, CDR2 SYGVQD (reference sequence). The CDR3 contains 18 residues. V gave up 7 bases and J gave up 6 bases, with 28 bases separating them. CDR3 residues: CASTKTREGEELGNEQFF. CDR3 coding DNA: TGCGCCAGCACCAAAACCCGTGAGGGCGAGGAATTAGGCAATGAGCAGTTCTTC.